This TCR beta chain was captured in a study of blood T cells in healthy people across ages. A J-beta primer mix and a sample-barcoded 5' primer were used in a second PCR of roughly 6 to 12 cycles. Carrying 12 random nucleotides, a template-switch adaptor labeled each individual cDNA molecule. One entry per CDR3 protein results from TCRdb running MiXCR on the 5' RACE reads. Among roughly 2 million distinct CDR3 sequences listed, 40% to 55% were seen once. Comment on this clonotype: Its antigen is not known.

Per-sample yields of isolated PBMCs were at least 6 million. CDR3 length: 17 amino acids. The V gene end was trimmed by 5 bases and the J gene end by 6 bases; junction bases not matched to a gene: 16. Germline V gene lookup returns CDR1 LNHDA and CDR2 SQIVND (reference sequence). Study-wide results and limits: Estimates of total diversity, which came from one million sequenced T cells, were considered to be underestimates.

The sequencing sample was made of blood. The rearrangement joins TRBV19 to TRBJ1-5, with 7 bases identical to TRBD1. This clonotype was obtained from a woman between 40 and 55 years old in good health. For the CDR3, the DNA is TGTGCCAGTAGTGTTGACAGGGCCACCGGGTTGAGTCAGCCCCAGCATTTT. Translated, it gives CASSVDRATGLSQPQHF.